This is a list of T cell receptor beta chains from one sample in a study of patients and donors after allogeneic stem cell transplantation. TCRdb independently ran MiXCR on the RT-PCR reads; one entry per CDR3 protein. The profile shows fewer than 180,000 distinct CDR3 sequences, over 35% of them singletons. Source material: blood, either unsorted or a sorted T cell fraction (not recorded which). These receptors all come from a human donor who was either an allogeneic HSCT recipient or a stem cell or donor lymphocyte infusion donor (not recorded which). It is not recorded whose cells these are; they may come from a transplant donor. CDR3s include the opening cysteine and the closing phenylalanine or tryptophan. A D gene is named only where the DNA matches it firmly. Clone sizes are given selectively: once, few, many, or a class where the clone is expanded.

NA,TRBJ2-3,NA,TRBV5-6,TGTGCCAGCAGCTTGGTCCGAAAAGATACGCAGTATTTT,CASSLVRKDTQYF
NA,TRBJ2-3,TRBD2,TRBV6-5,TGTGCCAGCAGTCCCTGGGGCGGGAGCTCAGATACGCAGTATTTT,CASSPWGGSSDTQYF
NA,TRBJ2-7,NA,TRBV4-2,TGTGCCAGCAGCCTTGCAGGGGATCGAAGCTACGAGCAGTACTTC,CASSLAGDRSYEQYF
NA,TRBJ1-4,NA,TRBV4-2,TGTGCCAGCAGCCAACCTCGGGCAGATTCGAATGAAAAACTGTTTTTT,CASSQPRADSNEKLFF
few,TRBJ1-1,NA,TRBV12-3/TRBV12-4,TGTGCCAGCAGTTTCTGGGGGGCGTTGAACACTGAAGCTTTCTTT,CASSFWGALNTEAFF
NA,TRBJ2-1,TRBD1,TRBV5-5,TGTGCCAGCAGCTTGACATCCGAGGGGGCCGCCTACAATGAGCAGTTCTTC,CASSLTSEGAAYNEQFF
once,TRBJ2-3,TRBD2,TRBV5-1,TGCGCCAGCAGCTTGGTAGCGGGGAAAGCAGATACGCAGTATTTT,CASSLVAGKADTQYF
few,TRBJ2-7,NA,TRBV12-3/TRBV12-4,TGTGCCACCACCCCCTCGGGTTCCTACGAGCAGTACTTC,CATTPSGSYEQYF
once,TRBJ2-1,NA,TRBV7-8,TGTGCCAGCAGCTTCGCTCGGATTCTCAAGCCCCTCAATGAGCAGTTCTTC,CASSFARILKPLNEQFF
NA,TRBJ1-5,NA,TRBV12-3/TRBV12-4,TGTGCCAGCAGTTTAACCCCCGGGGGCGCCGGGAGCAATCAGCCCCAGCATTTT,CASSLTPGGAGSNQPQHF
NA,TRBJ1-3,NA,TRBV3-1,TGTGCCAGCAGCCAAGAGGCGACAGTTGGAAACACCATATATTTT,CASSQEATVGNTIYF
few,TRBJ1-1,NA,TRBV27,TGTGCCAGCAGTTTTTCCTTGACACCAAACACTGAAGCTTTCTTT,CASSFSLTPNTEAFF
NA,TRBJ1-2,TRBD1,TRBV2,TGTGCCAGGACTCGAGCGTTGACAGGGGGCTATGGCTACACCTTC,CARTRALTGGYGYTF
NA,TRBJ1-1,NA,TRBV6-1,TGTGCCAGCAGTGAGACACTGATGAACACTGAAGCTTTCTTT,CASSETLMNTEAFF
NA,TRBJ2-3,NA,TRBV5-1,TGCGCCAGCAGCTGGCCCCCGGGACGTCCCACAGATACGCAGTATTTT,CASSWPPGRPTDTQYF
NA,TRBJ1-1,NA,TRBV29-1,TGCAGCGACTGGCGAGTGAACACTGAAGCTTTCTTT,CSDWRVNTEAFF
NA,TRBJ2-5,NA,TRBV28,TGTGCCAGCACTCCAGGACAGCAAGAGACCCAGTACTTC,CASTPGQQETQYF
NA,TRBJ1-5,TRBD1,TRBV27,TGTGCCAGCAGTGCAGGGGGCTCTCAGCCCCAGCATTTT,CASSAGGSQPQHF
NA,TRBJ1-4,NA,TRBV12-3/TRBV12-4,TGTGCCAGCAGTTTTTCACGGGTGGGGACTAATGAAAAACTGTTTTTT,CASSFSRVGTNEKLFF
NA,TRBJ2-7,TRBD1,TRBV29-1,TGCAGCGTTGAACAGGGGGCGCCCGGCGAGCAGTACTTC,CSVEQGAPGEQYF
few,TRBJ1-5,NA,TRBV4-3,TGCGCCAGCAGCCAAGCCACCGGGCAGCCCCAGCATTTT,CASSQATGQPQHF
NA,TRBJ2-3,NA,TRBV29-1,TGCAGCGTGGCCACAGATACGCAGTATTTT,CSVATDTQYF
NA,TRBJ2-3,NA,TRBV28,TGTGCCAGCAATCTCCGAAAGGCCCCAAAGAGGGATACGCAGTATTTT,CASNLRKAPKRDTQYF
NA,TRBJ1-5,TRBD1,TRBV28,TGTGCCAGCACCGAGACCGGGACAGGGGGCGGACAGCCCCAGCATTTT,CASTETGTGGGQPQHF
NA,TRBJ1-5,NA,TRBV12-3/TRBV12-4,TGTGCCAGCAGTTTACAAACAGGGCCCCGCAATCAGCCCCAGCATTTT,CASSLQTGPRNQPQHF
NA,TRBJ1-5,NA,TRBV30,TGTGCCTGGGGAGCCGAGGACAATCAGCCCCAGCATTTT,CAWGAEDNQPQHF
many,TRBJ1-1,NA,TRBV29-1,TGCAGCGTTGAAGATCACGAGAACACTGAAGCTTTCTTT,CSVEDHENTEAFF
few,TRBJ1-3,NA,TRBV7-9,TGTGCCAGCAGGGGGCCGGGACGGCCCTCTGGAAACACCATATATTTT,CASRGPGRPSGNTIYF
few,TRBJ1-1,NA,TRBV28,TGTGCCAGCAGGTGGGGCGGTTCTGAAGCTTTCTTT,CASRWGGSEAFF
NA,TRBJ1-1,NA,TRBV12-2,TGTGCAAGTCGCTTAGAGAGCAGGGGCGACACTGAAGCTTTCTTT,CASRLESRGDTEAFF
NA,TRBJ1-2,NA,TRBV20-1,TGCAGTGCTAGGCCCCACCAGCCCCGCTACGGCTACACCTTC,CSARPHQPRYGYTF
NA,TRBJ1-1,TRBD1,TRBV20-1,TGCAGTGCTAGCCTCCCTCAGGGGGACACTGAAGCTTTCTTT,CSASLPQGDTEAFF
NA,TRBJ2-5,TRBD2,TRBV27,TGTGCCAGCAGTTTTAGCGGGACTAGCGCACAAGAGACCCAGTACTTC,CASSFSGTSAQETQYF
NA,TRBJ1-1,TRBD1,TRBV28,TGTGCCAGCAGTTTATCCGGGACAGGGGGCGGCCGCCTCGCTGAAGCTTTCTTT,CASSLSGTGGGRLAEAFF
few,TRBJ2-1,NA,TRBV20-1,TGCAGTGCAGTCCGACAGGTGGGGGTCGATGAGCAGTTCTTC,CSAVRQVGVDEQFF
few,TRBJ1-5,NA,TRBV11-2,TGTGCCAGCAGCACGGGGACGCGCGGGCAGCCCCAGCATTTT,CASSTGTRGQPQHF
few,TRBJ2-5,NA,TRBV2,TGTGCCAGCAGATACAGGGAGACCCAGTACTTC,CASRYRETQYF
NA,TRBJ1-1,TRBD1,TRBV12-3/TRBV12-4,TGTGCCAGCAGTCCGGGACAGGGGAACACTGAAGCTTTCTTT,CASSPGQGNTEAFF
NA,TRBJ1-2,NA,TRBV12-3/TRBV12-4,TGTGCCAGCAGTTTAGCTACCCAGACAGCCCCCAGGGGCTACACCTTC,CASSLATQTAPRGYTF
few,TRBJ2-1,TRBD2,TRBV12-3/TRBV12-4,TGTGCCAGCAGTTTGCTCCTAGCGGGGGTGGATGAGCAGTTCTTC,CASSLLLAGVDEQFF
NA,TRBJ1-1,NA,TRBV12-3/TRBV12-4,TGTGCCAGCTACTTCCGGGGGAACACTGAAGCTTTCTTT,CASYFRGNTEAFF
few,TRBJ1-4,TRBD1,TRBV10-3,TGTGCCATCAGCCCGGGACAGGGGCATGAAAAACTGTTTTTT,CAISPGQGHEKLFF
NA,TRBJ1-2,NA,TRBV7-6,TGTGCCAGCAGCGGGCACGACTATGGCTACACCTTC,CASSGHDYGYTF
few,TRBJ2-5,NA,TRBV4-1,TGCGCCAGCAGCCAAGATATGAACAGTTTTCAAGAGACCCAGTACTTC,CASSQDMNSFQETQYF
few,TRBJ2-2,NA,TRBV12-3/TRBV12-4,TGTGCCAGCAACTTGACCGCGAAGGGGGCCGGGGAGCTGTTTTTT,CASNLTAKGAGELFF
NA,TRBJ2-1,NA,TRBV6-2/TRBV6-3,TGTGCCAGCAGCAACGGCTACAATGAGCAGTTCTTC,CASSNGYNEQFF
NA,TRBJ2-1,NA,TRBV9,TGTGCCAGCAGCCCCCCTCGCACCCGGAGGTCGTACAATGAGCAGTTCTTC,CASSPPRTRRSYNEQFF
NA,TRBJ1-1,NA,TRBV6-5,TGTGCCAGCAGTCCCGATTTGGTGGAAGCTTTCTTT,CASSPDLVEAFF
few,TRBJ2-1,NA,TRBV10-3,TGTGCCATCAGTGGCCTCACAAGCTCCTACAATGAGCAGTTCTTC,CAISGLTSSYNEQFF
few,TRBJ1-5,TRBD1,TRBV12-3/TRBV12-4,TGTGCCAGCAGTTTCGGTCAGACAGGGAACAATCAGCCCCAGCATTTT,CASSFGQTGNNQPQHF
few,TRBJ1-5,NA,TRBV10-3,TGTGCCATCAGTGAAAGGACCTATAGCAATCAGCCCCAGCATTTT,CAISERTYSNQPQHF
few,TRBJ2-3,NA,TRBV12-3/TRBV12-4,TGTGCCAGCAGTTTAGCGCTAATAGGGTTATCTAGCACAGATACGCAGTATTTT,CASSLALIGLSSTDTQYF
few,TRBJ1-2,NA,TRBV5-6,TGTGCCAGCAGCTTGGGCGATTATGGCTACACCTTC,CASSLGDYGYTF
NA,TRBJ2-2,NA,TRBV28,TGTGCCAGCAGTTTAGAGGGGTACGGCGGCCCGAACACCGGGGAGCTGTTTTTT,CASSLEGYGGPNTGELFF
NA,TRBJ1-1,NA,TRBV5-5,TGTGCCAGCAGCGAGAACCTGCTGGGAAGGAAAGACACTGAAGCTTTCTTT,CASSENLLGRKDTEAFF